This TCR beta chain was captured by sequencing in a study of CD8+ T cells in alopecia areata (dated by TCRdb to 2017 to 2018). Regarding the study in general: Treated patients were enrolled in an open-label pilot trial of oral tofacitinib at 5 to 10 mg twice daily for moderate-to-severe alopecia areata. Patients stayed on tofacitinib for 6 to 18 months and then had 6 months of follow-up off drug so that delayed response and recurrence could be assessed. To study T cell clonal expansion in alopecia areata, the researchers applied high-throughput TCRbeta sequencing to both the C3H/HeJ mouse model and human patients. On the human side, TCRbeta sequencing was run on scalp tissue and on sorted CD4+ and CD8+ peripheral blood T cells from healthy controls and from alopecia areata patients with either patchy or totalis/universalis disease. Patients on tofacitinib were biopsied at baseline and after 4 and 24 weeks of treatment, and several of the patients also had a later scalp biopsy. Clonality in the scalp was compared among normal scalp (n=4), patchy alopecia areata scalp (n=8), and alopecia totalis/universalis scalp (n=8). RNA was obtained with the PAXgene miRNA kit for fixed scalp, the miRNeasy kit for PBMCs, and the RNeasy kit for mouse skin. Amplification of TCRbeta CDR3 regions was done by immunoSEQ multiplex PCR using 35 Vbeta forward primers and 13 Jbeta reverse primers.

Libraries were prepared through the immunoSEQ multiplex PCR assay. To provide template for TCR sequencing, every sample had RNA extracted and reverse transcribed into cDNA. SuperScript III was used for first-strand cDNA synthesis, primed with a 2:1 mix of oligo-dT and random hexamers. A synthetic immune receptor repertoire was used to measure amplification bias, and any remaining bias was corrected computationally. As for the original processing: Raw reads were preprocessed to remove errors, and CDR3 was defined according to IMGT conventions as the region from the conserved cysteine to phenylalanine. To get clonality, Shannon entropy was normalized by log2 of the number of productive unique TCRs and the result was subtracted from 1. Whether each scalp clone was CD4 or CD8 was inferred by checking scalp TCRbeta sequences against the CD4 and CD8 repertoires from sorted blood. TCRdb carries this immuneACCESS record with in-frame sequences only. Its versions omit some clonotypes, under half of them owing to an unresolved V gene in the studies checked, with the rest unexplained. V and J calls plus clone size are reproduced from that table; the DNA served to infer D and trimming. Recorded for this sample are hundreds of thousands of clones; roughly two thirds of them occurred a single time. Approximately 1.2% of the sample comes from the top ten.

Study-wide findings and limitations: Compared with normal scalp, lesional scalp had higher clonality and more expanded CD8+ clones, particularly in alopecia totalis/universalis, a pattern that suggests antigenic drive. Resident alphabeta T cells in normal human skin are also sequenced, complicating scalp TCR repertoire analysis, unlike mouse skin dominated by gammadelta T cells. Shared TCR sequences between patients were less evident than in mice, which may be partly attributable to HLA diversity in the patient population.

As concerns this clone: What this receptor recognizes is not known. The input lacks base qualities; no much larger clone sits a single base away.

Trimming removed 8 bases from V and 2 bases from J, leaving 10 bases between the germline ends. CDR1 and CDR2, per the germline V gene, are MRHNA and SNTAGT. The CDR3 covers 12 residues, taking in both the cysteine and the phenylalanine. The sequence is cut down to CDR3 DNA, 36 bases in frame from base 1. This specimen's time point label, per the study, means: baseline before oral tofacitinib. Lesional scalp punch biopsies and peripheral blood were collected from alopecia areata patients. After PBMCs were isolated by density centrifugation and stained for CD3, CD4 and CD8, a FACSAria was used to sort CD4+ and CD8+ T cells.

The rearranged chain carries TRBV6-4 and TRBJ2-7; the D segment could be TRBD2, given 5 matching bases. The material sequenced was CD4+ T cells sorted from blood, taken at week 0. This clonotype was obtained from a human donor with alopecia areata. The CDR3 protein: CASSAGTYEQYF. At the DNA level, the sequence is TGTGCCAGCTCGGCCGGGACCTACGAGCAGTACTTC.